This T cell receptor beta chain is from a study of beta chain features in type 1 diabetes. Study findings and constraints: Cells with high TCR expression could be over-represented by cDNA sequencing. Shorter TCRB CDR3s, moderately but significantly so, were found in Type 1 diabetes patients in all four CD4+ subsets. Researchers caution that PCR might favor shorter templates, equally among patients and controls.

In all sorted populations, purity surpassed 98%. The investigators reverse transcribed all of the isolated RNA, so they sequenced expressed TCRB transcripts. Using immunoSEQ multiplex PCR, the repertoire was profiled, and TCRdb retains in-frame clones only, with some absent. The sample lists approximately 470,000 clones; around 30% were seen once. This clone showed up just once. The antigen is not known. With 8 bases removed from V and 7 bases from J, the gap between germline ends came to 15 bases. Germline CDR1 DFQATT, CDR2 SNEGSKA (reference sequence). This CDR3 spans 11 amino acids. The origin of this receptor is a man aged 18 to 30 in good health. Material for sequencing was naive CD4+ T cells from blood. The J gene is TRBJ2-7, the V gene TRBV20-1; tentative D call: TRBD1 (6 bases). CDR3 region: CSSLIRGEQYF. For the CDR3, the DNA is TGCAGTTCTCTGATCAGGGGTGAGCAGTACTTC.